These T cell receptor beta chains were read from a single sample in a study of technical replicates of blood from a handful of donors. TCRdb keeps only in-frame clones here, not all; method: immunoSEQ multiplex PCR. The sample lists 85,000 to 100,000 clones; 85% to 95% were seen once. The sample comprised T cells isolated from PBMCs. These receptors all come from a human donor in good health. Each CDR3 is given with its conserved first and last residue. D genes are given only for firm matches. Where a row states a size, it is once, few, many or the class of an expanded clone; other rows omit it.

j_call d_call clone_size cdr3_length v_call cdr3_nt cdr3_aa
TRBJ1-5 . . 12 TRBV10-3 TGTGCCATCAGCCCGACTAATCAGCCCCAGCATTTT CAISPTNQPQHF
TRBJ2-7 TRBD1 once 14 TRBV5-1 TGCGCCAGCAGCCCGGGGACAGGGGATGGCGAGCAGTACTTC CASSPGTGDGEQYF
TRBJ1-1 . . 15 TRBV5-1 TGCGCCAGCAGCTTGGTGGAGGGGGGGGACACTGAAGCTTTCTTT CASSLVEGGDTEAFF
TRBJ2-1 . once 12 TRBV9 TGTGCCAGCAGCCCTTCTTCACAGGTTCAGTTCTTC CASSPSSQVQFF
TRBJ2-7 . . 14 TRBV25-1 TGTGCCAGCAGTGAAGGGGGCAGCTCCTACGAGCAGTACTTC CASSEGGSSYEQYF
TRBJ2-2 TRBD2 . 16 TRBV2 TGTGCCAGCAGTAGGGCTAGCGGGAGTAACACCGGGGAGCTGTTTTTT CASSRASGSNTGELFF
TRBJ1-3 . . 16 TRBV5-1 TGCGCCAGCAGCTTGGAAGCGGATAGCTCTGGAAACACCATATATTTT CASSLEADSSGNTIYF
TRBJ1-5 . . 17 TRBV6-1 TGTGCCAGCAGTGGCCCGCGGAGCGGGTTCAGCAATCAGCCCCAGCATTTT CASSGPRSGFSNQPQHF
TRBJ1-2 TRBD1 . 18 TRBV5-6 TGTGCCAGCAGCACATATTGGGACAGGGGAGTGTACCCCTATGGCTACACCTTC CASSTYWDRGVYPYGYTF
TRBJ1-3 . . 18 TRBV21-1 TGTGCCAGCAGCAAAGCAATGGGGGACAGGGGACCTGGAAACACCATATATTTT CASSKAMGDRGPGNTIYF
TRBJ2-2 TRBD2 . 15 TRBV5-1 TGCGCCAGCAGCTATGCCGGGACTAGCGACGGGGAGCTGTTTTTT CASSYAGTSDGELFF
TRBJ2-2 . . 16 TRBV7-6 TGTGCCAGCAGCTTAGATGACTACTTAAACACCGGGGAGCTGTTTTTT CASSLDDYLNTGELFF
TRBJ2-3 . . 21 TRBV2 TGTGCCAGCAGTGAAGGTACTTTAGGCGGGTACTGGGGAAGCAGCACAGATACGCAGTATTTT CASSEGTLGGYWGSSTDTQYF
TRBJ2-3 . . 14 TRBV6-5 TGTGCCAGCAGTTACAAGTATAGTGCAGATACGCAGTATTTT CASSYKYSADTQYF
TRBJ2-1 TRBD1 . 15 TRBV7-6 TGTGCCAGCAGCGACAGGGACAGGTCCTACAATGAGCAGTTCTTC CASSDRDRSYNEQFF
TRBJ2-5 . . 16 TRBV7-6 TGTGCCAGCAGCCCCAGGTACCCCAGACCCCAAGAGACCCAGTACTTC CASSPRYPRPQETQYF
TRBJ1-1 . once 20 TRBV5-1 TGCGCCAGCAGCTTGGTTCGTTTCTCTCGGGGTATTTCGGAAGGGACTGAAGCTTTCTTT CASSLVRFSRGISEGTEAFF